Listed below are T cell receptor beta chains from one sample, sequenced in a study of T cells in Graves' hyperthyroidism and ophthalmopathy. TCRdb fed the multiplex PCR reads into MiXCR, producing one record per CDR3 protein. The sample includes some 440,000 distinct CDR3 sequences, 15% to 18% of them seen just once. The sequenced sample was blood. All receptors come from a woman younger than 30 with Graves' hyperthyroidism. The CDR3 runs from the conserved cysteine through the conserved F or W. The order of the fields is V gene, clone size, D gene, J gene, CDR3 protein, CDR3 DNA. A D gene is named only where the DNA matches it firmly. Only part of the rows carry a size: once, few, many, or a class if the clone is expanded.

>TRBV6-1|.|TRBD2|TRBJ2-3
CASSGRIGVAGGASTDTQYF
TGTGCCAGCAGTGGCCGTATTGGTGTAGCGGGGGGGGCTAGCACAGATACGCAGTATTTT
>TRBV5-1|few|.|TRBJ1-1
CATKPASGNTEAFF
TGCGCCACCAAACCCGCCTCAGGGAACACTGAAGCTTTCTTT
>TRBV6-1|many|TRBD1|TRBJ1-6
CASRGQGVRSPLHF
TGTGCCAGCAGAGGACAGGGGGTTCGGTCACCCCTCCACTTT
>TRBV7-3|many|TRBD1|TRBJ1-2
CASSLGRGRSNYGYTF
TGTGCCAGCAGCTTAGGCAGGGGGAGGTCGAACTATGGCTACACCTTC
>TRBV2|many|.|TRBJ2-7
CASSTPRLTAYEQYF
TGTGCCAGCAGCACCCCCCGGCTTACGGCCTACGAGCAGTACTTC
>TRBV12-3/TRBV12-4|many|.|TRBJ2-3
CASSFLGVTDTQYF
TGTGCCAGCAGTTTTCTCGGGGTCACAGATACGCAGTATTTT
>TRBV15|few|TRBD1|TRBJ1-2
CATSRGGDRVNYGYTF
TGTGCCACCAGCAGAGGAGGAGACAGGGTGAACTATGGCTACACCTTC
>TRBV28|.|TRBD1|TRBJ1-1
CASSPYRTGRIGAFF
TGTGCCAGCAGTCCCTACAGGACAGGAAGGATCGGAGCTTTCTTT
>TRBV18|few|.|TRBJ2-5
CASSPRHGETQYF
TGTGCCAGCTCACCAAGGCACGGAGAGACCCAGTACTTC
>TRBV20-1|many|TRBD2|TRBJ2-7
CSARDHGTSTQEQYF
TGCAGTGCTAGAGATCACGGGACTAGTACACAAGAGCAGTACTTC
>TRBV9|.|TRBD2|TRBJ2-1
CASSATSGGARSSYNEQFF
TGTGCCAGCAGCGCCACTAGCGGGGGGGCCCGCAGCTCCTACAATGAGCAGTTCTTC
>TRBV12-3/TRBV12-4|many|TRBD2|TRBJ2-7
CASSFGSGRTEQYF
TGTGCCAGCAGTTTTGGTAGCGGGAGGACCGAGCAGTACTTC
>TRBV9|.|.|TRBJ2-3
CASSPWKGRSTDTQYF
TGTGCCAGCAGCCCGTGGAAGGGCCGGAGCACAGATACGCAGTATTTT
>TRBV7-6|many|.|TRBJ2-7
CASSLKVRGRSPYEQYF
TGTGCCAGCAGCTTAAAGGTGCGGGGCCGCTCGCCCTACGAGCAGTACTTC
>TRBV7-9|.|.|TRBJ1-5
CASSSLPTAYSNQPQHF
TGTGCCAGCAGCTCCCTCCCCACAGCTTATAGCAATCAGCCCCAGCATTTT
>TRBV4-1|.|.|TRBJ2-7
CASSQRVLYEQYF
TGCGCCAGCAGCCAAAGGGTCCTCTACGAGCAGTACTTC
>TRBV6-1|few|.|TRBJ1-2
CASSSRTYGYTF
TGTGCCAGCAGTTCCCGGACATATGGCTACACCTTC
>TRBV6-1|many|TRBD1|TRBJ1-5
CASSDANRDRARAQHF
TGTGCCAGCAGTGATGCGAACCGGGACAGGGCCCGGGCCCAGCATTTT
>TRBV7-3|few|TRBD2|TRBJ2-7
CASSLRTSGTSTYEQYF
TGTGCCAGCAGCTTAAGGACTAGCGGGACATCGACCTACGAGCAGTACTTC
>TRBV3-1|many|.|TRBJ2-1
CASSQDSAAYNEQFF
TGTGCCAGCAGCCAAGATAGCGCGGCCTACAATGAGCAGTTCTTC
>TRBV19|few|.|TRBJ2-7
CASSPGVNYEQYF
TGTGCCAGTAGTCCGGGGGTTAACTACGAGCAGTACTTC
>TRBV20-1|many|.|TRBJ1-4
CSARVGGAGYEKLFF
TGCAGTGCTAGAGTGGGTGGGGCAGGGTATGAAAAACTGTTTTTT
>TRBV5-5|.|.|TRBJ1-3
CASSPGVFSGNTIYF
TGTGCCAGCAGCCCAGGGGTCTTCTCTGGAAACACCATATATTTT
>TRBV19|few|.|TRBJ1-2
CASSMAGYGYTF
TGTGCCAGTAGTATGGCTGGCTATGGCTACACCTTC
>TRBV11-1|.|TRBD1|TRBJ2-5
CASSRDREMEETQYF
TGTGCCAGCAGCCGGGACAGGGAAATGGAAGAGACCCAGTACTTC
>TRBV29-1|many|.|TRBJ2-5
CSGRAETQYF
TGCAGCGGGAGGGCAGAGACCCAGTACTTC
>TRBV5-1|many|.|TRBJ2-1
CASSPVDDGTMKQFF
TGCGCCAGCAGCCCCGTCGACGATGGGACAATGAAGCAGTTCTTC
>TRBV10-1|many|TRBD1|TRBJ1-2
CASSRDRSYGYTF
TGCGCCAGCAGCCGGGACAGGAGCTATGGCTACACCTTC
>TRBV3-1|many|TRBD2|TRBJ2-1
CASSQDGGRAAHEQFF
TGTGCCAGCAGCCAAGATGGCGGGAGGGCCGCCCATGAGCAGTTCTTC
>TRBV7-6|many|.|TRBJ2-5
CASSMLGETQYF
TGTGCCAGCAGCATGTTAGGGGAGACCCAGTACTTC
>TRBV7-9|.|.|TRBJ2-6
CASSLVGRTASGANVLTF
TGTGCCAGCAGCTTAGTAGGTAGGACAGCCTCTGGGGCCAACGTCCTGACTTTC
>TRBV28|many|.|TRBJ2-7
CASTFSLGGEQYF
TGTGCCAGCACTTTTTCACTCGGAGGGGAGCAGTACTTC
>TRBV29-1|many|.|TRBJ2-3
CSATGGHSTDTQYF
TGCAGCGCCACTGGGGGTCATTCCACAGATACGCAGTATTTT
>TRBV19|many|.|TRBJ1-1
CASSIPGKLPPEAFF
TGTGCCAGTAGTATCCCAGGGAAGTTACCTCCTGAAGCTTTCTTT
>TRBV12-3/TRBV12-4|many|.|TRBJ1-2
CASSLNPGVLNYGYTF
TGTGCCAGCAGTCTCAACCCGGGAGTTCTTAACTATGGCTACACCTTC
>TRBV10-3|few|.|TRBJ2-3
CAISPRGLPTDTQYF
TGTGCCATCAGTCCCAGGGGCCTTCCCACAGATACGCAGTATTTT
>TRBV11-2|many|.|TRBJ2-5
CASSFIAGSDQYF
TGTGCCAGCAGCTTCATCGCGGGTTCCGACCAGTACTTC
>TRBV5-1|many|.|TRBJ2-5
CASSLVQGGEETQYF
TGCGCCAGCAGCTTGGTTCAGGGTGGGGAAGAGACCCAGTACTTC
>TRBV20-1|many|TRBD2|TRBJ2-7
CSALSGASGNHEQYF
TGCAGTGCTCTTTCAGGGGCTAGCGGGAACCACGAGCAGTACTTC
>TRBV7-9|many|TRBD2|TRBJ2-1
CASSFRLAGVSEQFF
TGTGCCAGCAGCTTCCGACTAGCGGGAGTCAGTGAGCAGTTCTTC
>TRBV5-1|many|TRBD1|TRBJ2-1
CASSKGGGYNEQFF
TGCGCCAGCAGCAAAGGGGGCGGCTACAATGAGCAGTTCTTC
>TRBV3-1|many|.|TRBJ1-1
CATTGLGEAFF
TGTGCCACCACTGGGTTAGGTGAAGCTTTCTTT
>TRBV3-1|.|.|TRBJ1-2
CASSGPYPGYGYTF
TGTGCCAGCAGTGGACCGTACCCGGGCTATGGCTACACCTTC
>TRBV27|many|TRBD1|TRBJ2-5
CASSPYGQGKETQYF
TGTGCCAGCAGTCCCTACGGACAGGGGAAGGAGACCCAGTACTTC
>TRBV2|few|.|TRBJ1-5
CASSEGTLNQPQHF
TGTGCCAGCAGTGAGGGGACCCTGAATCAGCCCCAGCATTTT
>TRBV20-1|many|.|TRBJ2-1
CSAAVNEQFF
TGCAGTGCAGCCGTTAATGAGCAGTTCTTC
>TRBV28|many|TRBD1|TRBJ1-5
CASSPSGTGADQPQHF
TGTGCCAGCAGTCCCTCTGGGACAGGGGCGGATCAGCCCCAGCATTTT
>TRBV27|.|TRBD2|TRBJ2-7
CASSAKLAGVDEQYF
TGTGCCAGCAGTGCTAAACTAGCGGGAGTGGACGAGCAGTACTTC